This T cell receptor beta chain was sequenced for a study of cytomegalovirus exposure and HLA in healthy donors. General study points: Apparent HLA restriction characterized most CMV-associated TCR beta chains in a later analysis. Across HLA loci, a later analysis found differing TCR association rates, with DRB1 most and HLA-C fewest.

A note on this clone: Its antigen is unknown.

Researchers ran the PCR with 60 Vbeta and 13 Jbeta primers. The assay was immunoSEQ multiplex PCR, and TCRdb's table has in-frame clones only and misses some. The sample holds approximately 300,000 clones, just under 85% seen once. This CDR3 comprises 14 residues. The germline gives CDR1 SGHDT, CDR2 YYEEEE. V was cut by 0 bases and J by 3 bases, with 7 bases left in between. The sample comprised PBMCs. This receptor was identified in a woman between 35 and 50 years old in good health and CMV-seropositive. The chain combines TRBV5-6 with TRBJ2-1, with D perhaps matching TRBD2 (5 bases). CDR3 residues: CASSLVGSYNEQFF. The DNA for the CDR3 is TGTGCCAGCAGCTTGGTGGGGAGCTACAATGAGCAGTTCTTC. The full variable domain, completed using reference TRBV5-6 and TRBJ2-1, is DAGVTQSPTHLIKTRGQQVTLRCSPKSGHDTVSWYQQALGQGPQFIFQYYEEEERQRGNFPDRFSGHQFPNYSSELNVNALLLGDSALYLCASSLVGSYNEQFFGPGTRLTVL.